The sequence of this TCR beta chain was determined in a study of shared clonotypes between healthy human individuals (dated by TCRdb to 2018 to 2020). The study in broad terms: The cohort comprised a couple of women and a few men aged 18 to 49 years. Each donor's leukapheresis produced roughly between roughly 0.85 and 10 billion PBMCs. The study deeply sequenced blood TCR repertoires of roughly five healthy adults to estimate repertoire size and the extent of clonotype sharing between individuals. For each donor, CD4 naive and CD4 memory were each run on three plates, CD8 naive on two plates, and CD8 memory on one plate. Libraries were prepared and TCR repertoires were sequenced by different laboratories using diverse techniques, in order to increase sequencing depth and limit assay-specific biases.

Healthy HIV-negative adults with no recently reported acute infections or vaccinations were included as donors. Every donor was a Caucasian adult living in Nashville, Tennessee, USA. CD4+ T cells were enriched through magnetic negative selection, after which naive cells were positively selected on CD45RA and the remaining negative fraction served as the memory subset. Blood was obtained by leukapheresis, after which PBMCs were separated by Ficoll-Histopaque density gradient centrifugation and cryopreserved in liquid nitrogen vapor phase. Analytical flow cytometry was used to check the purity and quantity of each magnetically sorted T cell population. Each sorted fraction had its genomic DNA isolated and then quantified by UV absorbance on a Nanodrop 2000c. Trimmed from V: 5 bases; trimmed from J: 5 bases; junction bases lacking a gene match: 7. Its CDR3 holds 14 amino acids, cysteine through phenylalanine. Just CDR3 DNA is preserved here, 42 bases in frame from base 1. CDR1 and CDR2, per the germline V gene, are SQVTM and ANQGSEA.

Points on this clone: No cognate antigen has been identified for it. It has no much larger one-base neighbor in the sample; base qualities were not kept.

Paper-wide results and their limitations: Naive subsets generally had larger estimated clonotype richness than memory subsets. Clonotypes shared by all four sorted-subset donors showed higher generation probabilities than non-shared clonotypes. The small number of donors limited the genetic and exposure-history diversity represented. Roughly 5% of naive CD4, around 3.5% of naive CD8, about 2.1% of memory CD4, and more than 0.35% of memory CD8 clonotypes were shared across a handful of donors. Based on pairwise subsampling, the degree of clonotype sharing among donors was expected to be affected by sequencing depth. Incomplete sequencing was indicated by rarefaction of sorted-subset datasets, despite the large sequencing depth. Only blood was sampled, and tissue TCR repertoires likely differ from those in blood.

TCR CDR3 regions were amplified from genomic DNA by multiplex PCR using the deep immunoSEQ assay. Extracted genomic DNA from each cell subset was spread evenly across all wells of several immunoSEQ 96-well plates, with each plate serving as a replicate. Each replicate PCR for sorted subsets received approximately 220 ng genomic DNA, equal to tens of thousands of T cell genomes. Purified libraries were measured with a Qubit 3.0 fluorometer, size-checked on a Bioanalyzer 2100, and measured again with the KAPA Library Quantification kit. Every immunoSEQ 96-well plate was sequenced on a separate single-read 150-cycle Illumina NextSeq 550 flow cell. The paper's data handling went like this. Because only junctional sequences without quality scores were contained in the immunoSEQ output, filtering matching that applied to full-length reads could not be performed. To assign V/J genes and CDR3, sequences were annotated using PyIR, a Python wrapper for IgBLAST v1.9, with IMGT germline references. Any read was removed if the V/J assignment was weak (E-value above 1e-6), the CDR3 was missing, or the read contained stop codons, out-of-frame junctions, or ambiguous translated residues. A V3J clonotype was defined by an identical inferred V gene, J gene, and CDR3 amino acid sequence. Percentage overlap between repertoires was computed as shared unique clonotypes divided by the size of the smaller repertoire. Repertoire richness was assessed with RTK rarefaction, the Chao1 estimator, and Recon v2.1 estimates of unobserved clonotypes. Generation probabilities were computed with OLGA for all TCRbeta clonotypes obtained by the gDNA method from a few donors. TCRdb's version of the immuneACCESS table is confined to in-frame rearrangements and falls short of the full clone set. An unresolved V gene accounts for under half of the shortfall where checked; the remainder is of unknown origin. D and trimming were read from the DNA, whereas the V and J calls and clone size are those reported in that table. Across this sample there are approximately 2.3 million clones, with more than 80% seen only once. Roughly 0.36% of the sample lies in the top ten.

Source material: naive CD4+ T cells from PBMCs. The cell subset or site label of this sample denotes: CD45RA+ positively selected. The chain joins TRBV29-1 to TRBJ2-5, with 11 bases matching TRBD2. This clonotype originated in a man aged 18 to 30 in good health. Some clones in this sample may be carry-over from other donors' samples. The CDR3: CSVNSGRASETQYF. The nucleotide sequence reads TGCAGCGTTAATAGCGGGAGGGCCTCTGAGACCCAGTACTTC.